Here is one T cell receptor beta chain with its context. As yet, its antigen is unknown. The CDR3 sequence is 15 residues long. TCRdb called the 5' RACE reads again in MiXCR, with one record for every CDR3 protein. The sample shows about 470,000 distinct CDR3 sequences, nearly 25% of them seen only once. These data are taken from a study of T-cell memory formation after mild COVID-19. Findings and caveats of the study: The appearance of some responding clones in pre-infection memory suggested that cross-reactive memory joined. Among clones contracting day 15 to 85, CD4/CD8 was balanced, whereas later expanders leaned CD4+.

Sample: PBMCs or a T cell subset sorted from them (not recorded which). The genes are TRBV21-1 and TRBJ2-7. TRBV21-1 is deemed a pseudogene. The sequence derives from an adult woman who had mild COVID-19 (a few samples of this study predate the infection). Cell type and time point are not known. CDR3 DNA sequence: TGTGCCAGCAGCAAACTTGCCAGTAACCCCTACGAGCAGTACTTC. Encoded protein: CASSKLASNPYEQYF.